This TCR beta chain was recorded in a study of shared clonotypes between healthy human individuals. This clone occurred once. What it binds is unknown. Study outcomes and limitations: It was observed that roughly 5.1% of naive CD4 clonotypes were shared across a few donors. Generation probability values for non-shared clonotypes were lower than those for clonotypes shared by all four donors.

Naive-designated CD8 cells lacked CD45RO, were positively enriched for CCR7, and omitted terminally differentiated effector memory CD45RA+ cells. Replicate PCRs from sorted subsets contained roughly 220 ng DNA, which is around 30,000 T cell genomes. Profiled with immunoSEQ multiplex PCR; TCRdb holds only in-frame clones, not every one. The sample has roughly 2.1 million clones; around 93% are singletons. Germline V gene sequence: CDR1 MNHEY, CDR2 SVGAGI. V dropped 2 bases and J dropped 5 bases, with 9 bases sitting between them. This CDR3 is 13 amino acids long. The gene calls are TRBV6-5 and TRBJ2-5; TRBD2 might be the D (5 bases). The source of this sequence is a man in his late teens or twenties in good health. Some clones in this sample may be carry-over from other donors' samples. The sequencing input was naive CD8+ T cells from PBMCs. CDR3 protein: CASSYLLGETQYF. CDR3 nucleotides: TGTGCCAGCAGTTACCTACTAGGGGAGACCCAGTACTTC.